This TCR beta chain appears in the sequencing data of a study of vaccination and CD4 T cells after COVID-19. Overall study context: Nasal swab PCR showed SARS-CoV-2 in convalescent patients, fewer than 10 with mild and one with severe disease. Whole-study results and caveats: Convalescent patients showed a median about 86% of reactive clones that were seen only post-vaccination.

An Oncomine TCR Beta short-read assay was used to sequence the DNA from cultured CD4+ T cells. TCRdb analysed the PCR reads with MiXCR anew, one entry per CDR3 protein. The repertoire has 11,000 to 15,000 distinct CDR3 sequences, roughly 24% of them found once; the top ten carry roughly a sixth. This CDR3 has 16 residues. V was pared by 4 bases and J by 4 bases, with 5 bases of the junction left unmatched. Germline-derived CDR1 and CDR2 are MNHEY and SVGAGI. The treatment was: 10-day PBMC culture with coronavirus spike peptide pools or control peptides (ViraFEST assay). Per-well cultures of some 2.2 million PBMCs received roughly 9.3 IU/ml IL-2 and around 10 ug/ml peptide pools. Half-medium changes with fresh IL-2 medium occurred on days 3 and 7. As regards this clonotype: Its antigen is unidentified.

This receptor was identified in a human donor who had recovered from COVID-19. This rearrangement joins TRBV6-5 to TRBJ2-3; 13 nucleotides align to TRBD2. Sequenced material: CD4+ T cells from blood, cultured in vitro, taken after SARS-CoV-2 vaccination. Here the CDR3 reads CASSLGLAGVADTQYF. The CDR3 region has the DNA TGTGCCAGCAGTTTAGGACTAGCGGGAGTTGCAGATACGCAGTATTTT.